The T cell receptor beta chain under discussion was sequenced for a study of cytomegalovirus exposure and HLA in healthy donors. For this clone: Its antigen is unknown.

The PCR was carried out with 60 Vbeta primers and 13 Jbeta primers. In the original processing: Counted up in a later analysis, unique TCR beta chains came to 60 million to 95 million, with roughly 11 million shared. Libraries were prepared by immunoSEQ multiplex PCR; TCRdb keeps only in-frame clonotypes and omits some of them. D and trimming were read from the DNA, whereas the V and J calls and clone size are those reported in that table. The sample records 200,000 to 250,000 clones, 77% being singletons. Germline CDR1 is SGHTA and CDR2 is FQGNSA. V was shortened by 5 bases and J by 5 bases, with 17 bases between the two germline ends. This CDR3 region has 15 residues. Study-wide points: One variant, a missense change in DCLRE1C, was linked in a later analysis to TCR beta V- and J-gene trimming.

Sequenced sample: PBMCs. The chain joins TRBV7-2 to TRBJ2-3; unclear D gene. The sequence derives from an older woman in good health and CMV-seropositive. The CDR3 DNA sequence: TGTGCCAGCAGCCCACGCCGAATTTCGGTAGATACGCAGTATTTT. It encodes CASSPRRISVDTQYF. Supplemented by reference TRBV7-2 and TRBJ2-3, the full variable domain reads GAGVSQSPSNKVTEKGKDVELRCDPISGHTALYWYRQSLGQGLEFLIYFQGNSAPDKSGLPSDRFSAERTGGSVSTLTIQRTQQEDSAVYLCASSPRRISVDTQYFGPGTRLTVL.